These T cell receptor beta chains were read from a single sample in a study of T cell changes during pregnancy in multiple sclerosis. TCRdb's copy holds only in-frame clones and misses some; the assay was immunoSEQ multiplex PCR. The data show more than 55,000 clones, around nine tenths seen once. Sequenced here: peripheral blood, sampled in the first trimester of pregnancy. The source of these receptors is a female donor in good health, enrolled as a control in a pregnancy study. The CDR3 runs from the conserved cysteine through the conserved F or W.

CDR3aa	j_gene	len	v_gene
CASSPTGTSAETQYF	TRBJ2-5	15	TRBV5-1
CASSQDLLRTRSYNEQFF	TRBJ2-1	18	TRBV4-1
CASTILGGIADTQYF	TRBJ2-3	15	TRBV11-2
CASSLVSGKETEAFF	TRBJ1-1	15	TRBV7-9
CASSPKGGPGEQYF	TRBJ2-7	14	TRBV7-9
CASRELETNTEAFF	TRBJ1-1	14	TRBV2
CAAGVSNQPQHF	TRBJ1-5	12	TRBV27
CASSSSSGTSYEQYF	TRBJ2-7	15	TRBV7-2
CASMAVLGEQYF	TRBJ2-7	12	TRBV2
CASSLAKDSPSTDTQYF	TRBJ2-3	17	TRBV5-1
CASSLEVRERDPYNEQFF	TRBJ2-1	18	TRBV5-6
CASRFRGQGDEQYF	TRBJ2-7	14	TRBV11-2
CASSLGSGTTQYF	TRBJ2-3	13	TRBV28
CASSFNFFYEQYF	TRBJ2-7	13	TRBV7-2
CASSQVGSLAGHPEQFF	TRBJ2-1	17	TRBV4-2
CASSRTAADYEKLFF	TRBJ1-4	15	TRBV7-9
CASSRDSTPYEQYF	TRBJ2-7	14	TRBV18
CATALAAAYQPQHF	TRBJ1-5	14	TRBV2
CASSLRQGTDTQYF	TRBJ2-3	14	TRBV7-8
CASSPPAGGGYGYTF	TRBJ1-2	15	TRBV28
CASSRDAGDTQYF	TRBJ2-3	13	TRBV14
CATHVIAGGPMNEQFF	TRBJ2-1	16	TRBV2
CASSPRGTLGVEKLFF	TRBJ1-4	16	TRBV7-8
CASRGAGLSYEQYF	TRBJ2-7	14	TRBV5-1
CASSLQRSSGSEQYF	TRBJ2-7	15	TRBV27
CASSPSGRLNNEQFF	TRBJ2-1	15	TRBV5-1
CASSSSRSSYEQYF	TRBJ2-7	14	TRBV7-2
CASSLDRATEAFF	TRBJ1-1	13	TRBV7-9
CASSMIQDNQPQHF	TRBJ1-5	14	TRBV19